This entry features one TCR beta chain sequence. These data are taken from a study of blood T cell repertoires in COVID-19. The wider study: Donors in the United States, Italy and Spain gave samples during acute or convalescent COVID-19.

Per the study methods: Nucleated cell number was recorded as an estimate derived from reference gene primer amplification. The method was immunoSEQ multiplex PCR; TCRdb's version includes in-frame clones alone and lacks a portion of them. For V, J and clone size, that table is used; D and trimming come from the DNA. The table has some 180,000 clones, just over 90% seen once. After removal of 0 bases from V and 2 bases from J, the junction contained 3 bases not matched to a gene. Germline CDR1 reads ENHRY; CDR2 reads SYGVKD. CDR3 length: 15 amino acids. This sequence was found in a man younger than 35 with COVID-19, enrolled during active disease. The chain uses TRBV10-3 and TRBJ1-1, with TRBD1 matching over 7 bases. The sample comprised peripheral blood. The DNA of the CDR3 is TGTGCCATCAGTGAGTCGAGGGACAGAAACACTGAAGCTTTCTTT. Its protein is CAISESRDRNTEAFF.